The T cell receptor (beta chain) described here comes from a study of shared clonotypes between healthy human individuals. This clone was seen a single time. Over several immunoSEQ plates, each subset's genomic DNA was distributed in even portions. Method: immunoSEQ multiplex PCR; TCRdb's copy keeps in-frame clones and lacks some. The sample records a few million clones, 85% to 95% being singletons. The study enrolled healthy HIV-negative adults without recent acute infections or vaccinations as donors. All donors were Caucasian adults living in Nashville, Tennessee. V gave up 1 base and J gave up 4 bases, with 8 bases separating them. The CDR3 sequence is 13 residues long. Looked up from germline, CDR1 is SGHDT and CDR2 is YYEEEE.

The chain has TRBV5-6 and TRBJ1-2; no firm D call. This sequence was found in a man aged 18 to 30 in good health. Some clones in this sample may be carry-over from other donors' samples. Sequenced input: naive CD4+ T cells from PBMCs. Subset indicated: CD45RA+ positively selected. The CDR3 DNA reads TGTGCCAGCAGCTTGCAGTCAACCTATGGCTACACCTTC. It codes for CASSLQSTYGYTF.